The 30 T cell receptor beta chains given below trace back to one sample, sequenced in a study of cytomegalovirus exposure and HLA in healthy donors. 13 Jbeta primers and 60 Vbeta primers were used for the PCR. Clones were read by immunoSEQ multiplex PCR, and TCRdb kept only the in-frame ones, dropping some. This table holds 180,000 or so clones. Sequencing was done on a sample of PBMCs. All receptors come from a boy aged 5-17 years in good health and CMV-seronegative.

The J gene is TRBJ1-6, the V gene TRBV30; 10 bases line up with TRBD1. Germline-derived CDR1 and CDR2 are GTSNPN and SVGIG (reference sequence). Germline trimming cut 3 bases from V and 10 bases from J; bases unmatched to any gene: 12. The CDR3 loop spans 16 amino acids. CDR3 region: CAWRGRIGTGVSPLHF. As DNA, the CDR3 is TGTGCCTGGAGGGGGAGAATCGGGACAGGGGTCTCACCCCTCCACTTT.

Written as DNA, the CDR3 is TGTGCCAGCAGCACCCAGGGACTAGCGGATACGCAGTATTTT. Translating gives CASSTQGLADTQYF. This rearrangement joins TRBV9 to TRBJ2-3; 10 nucleotides agree with TRBD2. Per the germline V gene, CDR1 is SGDLS and CDR2 is YYNGEE. Losses at the gene ends were 4 bases for V and 6 bases for J; bases not matched to a gene: 5. The CDR3 runs to 14 residues.

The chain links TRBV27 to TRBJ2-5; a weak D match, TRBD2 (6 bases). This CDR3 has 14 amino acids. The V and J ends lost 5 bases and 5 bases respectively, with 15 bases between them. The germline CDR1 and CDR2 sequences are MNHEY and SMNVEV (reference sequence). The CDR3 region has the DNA TGTGCCAGCAGTCGGGGGAACTCCTGGGAGACCCAGTACTTC. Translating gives CASSRGNSWETQYF.

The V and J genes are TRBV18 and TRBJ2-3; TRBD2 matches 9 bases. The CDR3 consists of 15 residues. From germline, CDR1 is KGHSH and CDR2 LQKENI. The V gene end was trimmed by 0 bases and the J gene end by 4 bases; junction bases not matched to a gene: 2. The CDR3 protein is CASSPPASGADTQYF. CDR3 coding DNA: TGTGCCAGCTCACCACCGGCTAGCGGGGCAGATACGCAGTATTTT.

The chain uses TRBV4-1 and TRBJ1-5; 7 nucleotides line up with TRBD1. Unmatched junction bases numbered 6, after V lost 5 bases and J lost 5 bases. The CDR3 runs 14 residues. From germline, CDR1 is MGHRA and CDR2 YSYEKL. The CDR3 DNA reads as TGCGCCAGCAGCGCCCGGGACAGCTATCAGCCCCAGCATTTT. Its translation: CASSARDSYQPQHF.

In DNA form, the CDR3 reads TGTGCCAGCACGACAGGTACTAGCACAGATACGCAGTATTTT. Protein product: CASTTGTSTDTQYF. V gene TRBV6-6 combines with J gene TRBJ2-3; weak D call: TRBD1 (6 bases). Trimming took off 7 bases at V and 0 bases at J, with 11 bases between the two ends. The CDR3 runs 14 residues. Germline V gene data show CDR1 as MNHNY and CDR2 as SVGAGI (reference sequence).

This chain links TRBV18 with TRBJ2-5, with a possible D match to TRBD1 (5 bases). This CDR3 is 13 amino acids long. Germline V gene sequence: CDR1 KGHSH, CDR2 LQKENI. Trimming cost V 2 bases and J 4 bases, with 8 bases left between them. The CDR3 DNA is TGTGCCAGCTCACCAGGGGCAGGAGAGACCCAGTACTTC. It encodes CASSPGAGETQYF.

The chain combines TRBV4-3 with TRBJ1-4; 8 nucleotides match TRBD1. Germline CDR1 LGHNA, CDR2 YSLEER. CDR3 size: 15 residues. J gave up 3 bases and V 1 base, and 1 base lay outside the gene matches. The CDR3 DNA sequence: TGCGCCAGCAGCCAAGTACAGGGGGCTAATGAAAAACTGTTTTTT. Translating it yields CASSQVQGANEKLFF.

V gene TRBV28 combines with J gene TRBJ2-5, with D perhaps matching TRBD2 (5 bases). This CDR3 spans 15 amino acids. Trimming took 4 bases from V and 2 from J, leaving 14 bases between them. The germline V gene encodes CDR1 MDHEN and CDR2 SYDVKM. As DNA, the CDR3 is TGTGCCAGCAGTTCTCTCCGGGGAGAGCAAGAGACCCAGTACTTC. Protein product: CASSSLRGEQETQYF.

CDR3 sequence: CASRGGSSYNEQFF. The CDR3 coding sequence is TGTGCCAGCAGGGGGGGGAGCTCCTACAATGAGCAGTTCTTC. V and J are TRBV6-5 and TRBJ2-1, with 7 nucleotides matching TRBD2. V dropped 6 bases and J dropped 0; count of bases not matched to a gene: 2. CDR3 size: 14 residues. Germline CDR1 and CDR2: MNHEY and SVGAGI.

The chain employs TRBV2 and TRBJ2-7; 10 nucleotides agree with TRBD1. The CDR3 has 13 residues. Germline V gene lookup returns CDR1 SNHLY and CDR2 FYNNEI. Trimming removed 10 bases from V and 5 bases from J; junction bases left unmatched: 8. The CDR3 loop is CATLRDRGNEQYF. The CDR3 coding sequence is TGTGCCACCCTCCGGGACAGGGGAAACGAGCAGTACTTC.

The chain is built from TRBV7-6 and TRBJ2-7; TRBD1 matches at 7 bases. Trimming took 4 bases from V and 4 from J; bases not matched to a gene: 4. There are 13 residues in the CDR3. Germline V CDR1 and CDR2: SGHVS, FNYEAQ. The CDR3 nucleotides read TGTGCCAGCAGCTCCAACAGGGGTTACGAGCAGTACTTC. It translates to CASSSNRGYEQYF. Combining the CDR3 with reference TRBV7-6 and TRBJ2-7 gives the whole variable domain GAGVSQSPRYKVTKRGQDVALRCDPISGHVSLYWYRQALGQGPEFLTYFNYEAQQDKSGLPNDRFSAERPEGSISTLTIQRTEQRDSAMYRCASSSNRGYEQYFGPGTRLTVT.

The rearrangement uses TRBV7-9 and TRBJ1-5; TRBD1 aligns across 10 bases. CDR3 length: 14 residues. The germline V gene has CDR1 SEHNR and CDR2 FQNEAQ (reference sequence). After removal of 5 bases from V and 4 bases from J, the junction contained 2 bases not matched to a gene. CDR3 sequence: CASSAGQGNQPQHF. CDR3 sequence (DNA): TGTGCCAGCAGCGCGGGACAGGGGAATCAGCCCCAGCATTTT.

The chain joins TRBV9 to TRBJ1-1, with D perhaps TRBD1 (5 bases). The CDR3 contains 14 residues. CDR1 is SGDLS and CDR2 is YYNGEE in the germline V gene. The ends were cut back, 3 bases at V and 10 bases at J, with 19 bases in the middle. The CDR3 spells CASSATGGGHGAFF. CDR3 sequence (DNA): TGTGCCAGCAGCGCAACGGGGGGTGGGCACGGAGCTTTCTTT.

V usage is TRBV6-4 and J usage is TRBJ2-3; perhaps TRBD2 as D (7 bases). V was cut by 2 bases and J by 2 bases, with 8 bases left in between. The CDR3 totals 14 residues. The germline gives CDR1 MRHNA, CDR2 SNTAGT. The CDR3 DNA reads TGTGCCAGCAGTGACGGGGGGGCCACAGATACGCAGTATTTT. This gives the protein CASSDGGATDTQYF.

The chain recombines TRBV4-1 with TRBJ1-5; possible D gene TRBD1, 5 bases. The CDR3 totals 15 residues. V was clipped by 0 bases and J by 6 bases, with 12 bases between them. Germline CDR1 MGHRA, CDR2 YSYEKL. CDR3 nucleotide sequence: TGCGCCAGCAGCCAAGAAATCAGGGATTCTCAGCCCCAGCATTTT. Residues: CASSQEIRDSQPQHF.

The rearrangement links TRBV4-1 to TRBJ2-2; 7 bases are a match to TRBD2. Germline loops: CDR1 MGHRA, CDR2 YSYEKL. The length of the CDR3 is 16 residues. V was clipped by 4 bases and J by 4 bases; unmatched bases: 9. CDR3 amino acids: CASSPLGGGSTGELFF. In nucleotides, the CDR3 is TGCGCCAGCAGCCCCCTCGGCGGGGGAAGCACCGGGGAGCTGTTTTTT.

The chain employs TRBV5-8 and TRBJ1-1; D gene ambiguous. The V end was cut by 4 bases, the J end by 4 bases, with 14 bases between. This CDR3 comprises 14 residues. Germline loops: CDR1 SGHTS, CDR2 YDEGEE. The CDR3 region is CASSPGRRTTEAFF. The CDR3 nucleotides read TGTGCCAGCAGCCCTGGGAGGCGGACCACTGAAGCTTTCTTT.

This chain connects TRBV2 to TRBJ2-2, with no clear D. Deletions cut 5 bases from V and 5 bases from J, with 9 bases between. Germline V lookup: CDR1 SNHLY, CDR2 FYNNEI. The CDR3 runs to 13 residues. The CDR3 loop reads CASSNSRTGELFF. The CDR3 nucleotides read TGTGCCAGCAGTAATAGCCGGACCGGGGAGCTGTTTTTT.

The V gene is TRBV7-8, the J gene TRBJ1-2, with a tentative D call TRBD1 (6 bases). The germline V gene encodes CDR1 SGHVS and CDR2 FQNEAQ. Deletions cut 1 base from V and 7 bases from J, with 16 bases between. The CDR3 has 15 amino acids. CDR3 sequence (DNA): TGTGCCAGCAGCTTAGTCGACAGGACCAAAATTGGCTACACCTTC. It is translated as CASSLVDRTKIGYTF.

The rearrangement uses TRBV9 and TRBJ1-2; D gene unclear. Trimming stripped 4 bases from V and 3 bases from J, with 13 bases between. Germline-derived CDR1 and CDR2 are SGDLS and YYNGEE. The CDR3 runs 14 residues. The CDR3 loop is CASSPPLLDYGYTF. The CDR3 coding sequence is TGTGCCAGCAGCCCCCCGCTATTGGACTATGGCTACACCTTC.

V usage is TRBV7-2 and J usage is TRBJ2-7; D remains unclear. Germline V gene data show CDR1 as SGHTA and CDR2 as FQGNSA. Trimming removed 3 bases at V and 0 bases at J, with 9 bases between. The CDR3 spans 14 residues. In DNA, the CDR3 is TGTGCCAGCAGCTTCAAAGAGAGCTCCTACGAGCAGTACTTC. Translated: CASSFKESSYEQYF.

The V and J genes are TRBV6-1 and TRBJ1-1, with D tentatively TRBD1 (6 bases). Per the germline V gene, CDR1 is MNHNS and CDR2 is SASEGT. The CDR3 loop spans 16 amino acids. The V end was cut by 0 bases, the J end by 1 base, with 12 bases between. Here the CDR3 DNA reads TGTGCCAGCAGTGAAGCGATGTCGACAGGGAACACTGAAGCTTTCTTT. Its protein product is CASSEAMSTGNTEAFF.

In nucleotides, the CDR3 is TGTGCCAGCAGCTCGGCACGCGGAGCAGTGGGCTACACCTTC. As protein: CASSSARGAVGYTF. V is TRBV5-8 and J is TRBJ1-2; no firm D call. Per the germline V gene, CDR1 is SGHTS and CDR2 is YDEGEE. Trimming took off 3 bases at V and 8 bases at J, with 17 bases between the two ends. The CDR3 contains 14 residues.

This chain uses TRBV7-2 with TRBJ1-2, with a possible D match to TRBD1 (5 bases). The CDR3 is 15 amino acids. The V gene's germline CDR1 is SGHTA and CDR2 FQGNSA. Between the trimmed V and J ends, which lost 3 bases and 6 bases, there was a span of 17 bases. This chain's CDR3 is CASSFDRWGDDGYTF. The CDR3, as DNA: TGTGCCAGCAGCTTCGACCGTTGGGGCGATGATGGCTACACCTTC.

CDR3 coding DNA: TGTGCCAGCAGTGACGGGAGCTCTGGAAACACCATATATTTT. This sequence encodes CASSDGSSGNTIYF. The V call is TRBV2, the J call TRBJ1-3; D is unclear. The V gene lost 3 bases and the J gene lost 0 bases, with 6 bases spanning the gap. Germline V gene sequence: CDR1 SNHLY, CDR2 FYNNEI. The CDR3 loop spans 14 amino acids.

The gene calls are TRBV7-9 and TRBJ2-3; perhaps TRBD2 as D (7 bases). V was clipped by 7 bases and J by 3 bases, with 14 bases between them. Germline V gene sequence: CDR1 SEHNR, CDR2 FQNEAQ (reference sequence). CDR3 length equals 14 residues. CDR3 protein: CASTARGTTDTQYF. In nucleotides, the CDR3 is TGTGCCAGCACCGCGCGGGGGACAACAGATACGCAGTATTTT.

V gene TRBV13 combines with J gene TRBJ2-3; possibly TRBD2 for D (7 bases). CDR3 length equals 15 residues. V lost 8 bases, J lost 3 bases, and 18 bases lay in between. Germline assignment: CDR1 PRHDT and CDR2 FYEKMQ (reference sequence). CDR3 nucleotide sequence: TGTGCCAGCGGCCCTTGGGGGGGCGAGACAGATACGCAGTATTTT. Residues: CASGPWGGETDTQYF. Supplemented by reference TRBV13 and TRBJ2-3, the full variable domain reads AAGVIQSPRHLIKEKRETATLKCYPIPRHDTVYWYQQGPGQDPQFLISFYEKMQSDKGSIPDRFSAQQFSDYHSELNMSSLELGDSALYFCASGPWGGETDTQYFGPGTRLTVL.

The CDR3 nucleotides read TGTGCCAGCAGCGTTTCCGGGACAATCAATCAGCCCCAGCATTTT. This gives the protein CASSVSGTINQPQHF. The genes are TRBV9 and TRBJ1-5; D perhaps matches TRBD1 (6 bases). This CDR3 is 15 amino acids long. CDR1 is SGDLS, CDR2 YYNGEE, per germline. The V end was cut by 2 bases, the J end by 3 bases, with 12 bases between.

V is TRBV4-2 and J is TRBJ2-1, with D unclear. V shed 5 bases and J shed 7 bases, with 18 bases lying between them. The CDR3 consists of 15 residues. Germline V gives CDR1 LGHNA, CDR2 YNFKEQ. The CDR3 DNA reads TGTGCCAGCAGCTATACTCCGCCCCATAAAAATGAGCAGTTCTTC. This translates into CASSYTPPHKNEQFF.